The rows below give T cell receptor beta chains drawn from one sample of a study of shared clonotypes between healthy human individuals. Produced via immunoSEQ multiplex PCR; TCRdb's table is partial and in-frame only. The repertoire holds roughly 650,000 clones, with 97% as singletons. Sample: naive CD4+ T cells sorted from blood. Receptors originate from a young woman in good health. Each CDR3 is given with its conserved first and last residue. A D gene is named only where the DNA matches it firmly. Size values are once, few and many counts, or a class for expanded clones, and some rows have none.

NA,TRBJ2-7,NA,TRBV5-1,TGCGCCAGCAGCTTGGGACAGGCTCCCTACGAGCAGTACTTC,CASSLGQAPYEQYF
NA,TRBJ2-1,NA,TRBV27,TGTGCCAGCAGTCCCTCCGGTGGGAGGAATGAGCAGTTCTTC,CASSPSGGRNEQFF
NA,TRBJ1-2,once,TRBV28,TGTGCCAGCCGGACCCGCGGGGGGTTGAAGAACTATGGCTACACCTTC,CASRTRGGLKNYGYTF
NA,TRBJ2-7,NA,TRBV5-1,TGCGCCAGCAGCTTAGAGGGGCTCGGCTTCGAGCAGTACTTC,CASSLEGLGFEQYF
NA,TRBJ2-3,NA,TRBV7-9,TGTGCCAGCAGCCCCGTGACGGGAAGCACAGATACGCAGTATTTT,CASSPVTGSTDTQYF
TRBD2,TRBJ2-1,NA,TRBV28,TGTGCCAGCAGTTTTGAACTAGCGGGATGGGGCTCCTACAATGAGCAGTTCTTC,CASSFELAGWGSYNEQFF
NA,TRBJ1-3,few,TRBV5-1,TGCGCCAGCACCTTGACGACAGGATTTGGAAACACCATATATTTT,CASTLTTGFGNTIYF
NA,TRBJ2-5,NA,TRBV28,TGTGCCAGCAGTTTCTGGGAAGGCGAGACCCAGTACTTC,CASSFWEGETQYF
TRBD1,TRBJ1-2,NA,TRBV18,TGTGCCAGCTCACCACTCAGCCGGGACAGGGGCCCCGATGGGGGCTACACCTTC,CASSPLSRDRGPDGGYTF
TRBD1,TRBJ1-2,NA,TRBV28,TGCGGGTGTCGACAGGGGGGGTATGGCTACACCTTC,CGCRQGGYGYTF
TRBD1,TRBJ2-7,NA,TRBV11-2,TGTGCCAGCAGCGAGACAGGGGTGCCTGTCGAGCAGTACTTC,CASSETGVPVEQYF
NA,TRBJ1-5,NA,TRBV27,TGTGCCAGCAGACGAGTCGGGGGAGTCAATCAGCCCCAGCATTTT,CASRRVGGVNQPQHF
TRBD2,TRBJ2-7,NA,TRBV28,TGTGCCAGCACCCTAAGCGGGAGCCCCTACGAGCAGTACTTC,CASTLSGSPYEQYF
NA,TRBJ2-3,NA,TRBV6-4,TGTGCCAGCAGTGCCAACCGACAGGCCCGCACAGATACGCAGTATTTT,CASSANRQARTDTQYF
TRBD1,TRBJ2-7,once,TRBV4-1,TGCGCCAGCAGCCTTGACACAGGGGGTCGCGTCTCCTACGAGCAGTACTTC,CASSLDTGGRVSYEQYF
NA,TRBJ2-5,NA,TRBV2,TGTGCCAGCAGTGAACAGGGGTCCCAAGAGACCCAGTACTTC,CASSEQGSQETQYF
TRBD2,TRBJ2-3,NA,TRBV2,TGTGCCAGCAAGACTAGCGGGAGCACAGATACGCAGTATTTT,CASKTSGSTDTQYF
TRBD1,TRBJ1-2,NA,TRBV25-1,TGTGCCAGCAGTGAATCGACAGGGGCCTCCTATGGCTACACCTTC,CASSESTGASYGYTF
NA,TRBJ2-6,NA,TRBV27,TGTGCCAGCAGTTTGGCTGGGGCCAACGTCCTGACTTTC,CASSLAGANVLTF
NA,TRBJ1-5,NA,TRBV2,TGTGCCAGCAGTGATGGGGTCGGCCAGCCCCAGCATTTT,CASSDGVGQPQHF
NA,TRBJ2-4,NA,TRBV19,TGTGCCAGTAGTACTCCCGCGGACATTCAGTACTTC,CASSTPADIQYF
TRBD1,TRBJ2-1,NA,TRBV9,TGTGCCAGCAGCCCTCAGGGGGCGCAATACAATGAGCAGTTCTTC,CASSPQGAQYNEQFF
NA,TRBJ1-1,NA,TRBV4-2,TGTGCCAGCAGCCAAGCACCTCGAGGGGCTGGGAACACTGAAGCTTTCTTT,CASSQAPRGAGNTEAFF
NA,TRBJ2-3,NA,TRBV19,TGTGCCAGTAGTATCCGGGACGGGGGGCGGACGCAGTATTTT,CASSIRDGGRTQYF
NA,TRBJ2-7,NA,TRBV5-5,TGTGCCAGCACCCCGGGGCCCTACGAGCAGTACTTC,CASTPGPYEQYF
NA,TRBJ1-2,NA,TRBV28,TGTGCCAGCAGTTCCGGTGCGGGACGAAACTACACCTTC,CASSSGAGRNYTF
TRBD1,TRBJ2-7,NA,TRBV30,TGTGCCTGGAGCCAGAGGGACAGCAGCGAGCAGTACTTC,CAWSQRDSSEQYF
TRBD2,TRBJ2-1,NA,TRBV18,TGTGCCAGCTCACCAACGGGGGGACTAAAGCGGGAGACTGAGCAGTTCTTC,CASSPTGGLKRETEQFF
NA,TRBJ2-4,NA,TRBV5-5,TGTGCCAGCAGCTTCCACCTAGCCAAAAACATTCAGTACTTC,CASSFHLAKNIQYF
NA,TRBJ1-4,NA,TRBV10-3,TGTGCCACACGCCTTGATCTGAATGAAAAACTGTTTTTT,CATRLDLNEKLFF
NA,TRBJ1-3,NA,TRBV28,TGTGCCAGCAGATATTCGGGCAACTCTGGAAACACCATATATTTT,CASRYSGNSGNTIYF
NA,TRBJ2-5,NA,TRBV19,TGTGCCAGTAGTATTCAGGGGTCAGGGGAGACCCAGTACTTC,CASSIQGSGETQYF
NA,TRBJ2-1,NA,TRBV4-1,TGCGCCAGCAGCCACGATACCTACAATGAGCAGTTCTTC,CASSHDTYNEQFF
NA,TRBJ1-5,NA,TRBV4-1,TGCGCCAGCAGCCCTGCCAGAAATCAGGCCCAGCATTTT,CASSPARNQAQHF
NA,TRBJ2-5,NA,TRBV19,TGTGCCAGTAGGGAGACGACAGGAGAGACCCAGTACTTC,CASRETTGETQYF
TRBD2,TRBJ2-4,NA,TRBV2,TGTGCCAGCAGCCCAGGGACTAGCGGGAGGTCATCCAAAAACATTCAGTACTTC,CASSPGTSGRSSKNIQYF
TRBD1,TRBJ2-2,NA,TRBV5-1,TGCGCCAGCAGCCCCAGGACAGGGAGGAACACCGGGGAGCTGTTTTTT,CASSPRTGRNTGELFF
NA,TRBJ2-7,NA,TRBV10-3,TGTGCCATCAGTGCGGGATCCTACGAGCAGTACTTC,CAISAGSYEQYF
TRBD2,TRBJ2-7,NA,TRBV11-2,TGTGCCAGCAGCCTTTACCTGACTAGCGGGAACCACGAGCAGTACTTC,CASSLYLTSGNHEQYF